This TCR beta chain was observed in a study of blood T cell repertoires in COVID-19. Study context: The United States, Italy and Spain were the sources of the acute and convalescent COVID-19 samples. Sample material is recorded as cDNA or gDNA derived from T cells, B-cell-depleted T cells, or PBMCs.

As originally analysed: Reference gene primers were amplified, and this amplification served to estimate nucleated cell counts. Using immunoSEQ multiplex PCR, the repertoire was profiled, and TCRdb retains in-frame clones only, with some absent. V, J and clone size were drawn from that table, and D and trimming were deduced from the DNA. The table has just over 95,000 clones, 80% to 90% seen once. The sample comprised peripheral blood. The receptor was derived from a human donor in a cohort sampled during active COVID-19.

This chain's CDR3 is CASRKGLTGELFF. The CDR3 DNA is TGTGCCAGCAGGAAGGGGCTCACCGGGGAGCTGTTTTTT. This chain connects TRBV27 to TRBJ2-2, with D possibly TRBD1 on 5 matching bases. CDR3 length: 13 residues. The germline V gene has CDR1 MNHEY and CDR2 SMNVEV (reference sequence). Trimming shortened V by 6 bases and J by 4 bases, and 9 bases separated the two germline ends.